The clone carrying this T cell receptor beta chain was seen a few times. Its antigen is as yet unknown. This entry belongs to a study of T cell repertoires in cytomegalovirus infection. Study-wide context: In public TCR beta signatures, there were indications of both CMV infection and matching HLA type.

TCRdb independently ran MiXCR on the reads; one entry per CDR3 protein. The repertoire holds 300,000 to 400,000 distinct CDR3 sequences, with about a sixth as singletons. This CDR3 comprises 11 residues. V lost 2 bases and J 7 bases, leaving 6 bases between the germline ends. CDR1 and CDR2 from the germline V gene are DFQATT and SNEGSKA (reference sequence). Findings of the study overall: The ex vivo response was dominated by HLA-C-restricted CMV-specific TCR beta clonotypes.

This TCR was sampled from a human donor in good health (CMV status not recorded). Some clones in this sample may be carry-over from other donors' samples. The chain is built from TRBV20-1 and TRBJ2-1; TRBD1 is a possible D gene (6 bases). Material for sequencing was PBMCs. CDR3: CSARRGNEQFF. For the CDR3, the DNA is TGCAGTGCTAGAAGGGGGAATGAGCAGTTCTTC.